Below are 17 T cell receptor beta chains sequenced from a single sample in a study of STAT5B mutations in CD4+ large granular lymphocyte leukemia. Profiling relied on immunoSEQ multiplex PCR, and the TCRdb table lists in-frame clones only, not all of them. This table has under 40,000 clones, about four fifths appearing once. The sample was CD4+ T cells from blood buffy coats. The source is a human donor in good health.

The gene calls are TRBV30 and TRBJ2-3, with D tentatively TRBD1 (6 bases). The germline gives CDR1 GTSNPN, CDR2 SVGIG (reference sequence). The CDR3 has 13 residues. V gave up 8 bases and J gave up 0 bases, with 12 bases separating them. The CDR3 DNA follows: TGTGCCCTCCCAGGGGCTAGCACAGATACGCAGTATTTT. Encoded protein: CALPGASTDTQYF.

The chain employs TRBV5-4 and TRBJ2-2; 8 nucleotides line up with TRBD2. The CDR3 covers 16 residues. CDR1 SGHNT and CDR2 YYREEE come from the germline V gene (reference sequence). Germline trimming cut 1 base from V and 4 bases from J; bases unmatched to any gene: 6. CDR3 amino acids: CASSLSAGALTGELFF. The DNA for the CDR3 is TGTGCCAGCAGCTTGTCAGCGGGAGCTCTCACCGGGGAGCTGTTTTTT.

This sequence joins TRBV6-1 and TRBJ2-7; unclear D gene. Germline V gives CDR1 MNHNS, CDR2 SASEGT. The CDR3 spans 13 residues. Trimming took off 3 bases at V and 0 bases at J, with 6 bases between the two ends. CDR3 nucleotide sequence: TGTGCCAGCAGTGACTTGAGCTCCTACGAGCAGTACTTC. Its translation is CASSDLSSYEQYF.

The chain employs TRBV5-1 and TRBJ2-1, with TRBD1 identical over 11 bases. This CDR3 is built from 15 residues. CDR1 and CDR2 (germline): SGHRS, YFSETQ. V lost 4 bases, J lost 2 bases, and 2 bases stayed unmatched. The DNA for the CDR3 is TGCGCCAGCAGCGAGGGACAGGGGGCCTACAATGAGCAGTTCTTC. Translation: CASSEGQGAYNEQFF.

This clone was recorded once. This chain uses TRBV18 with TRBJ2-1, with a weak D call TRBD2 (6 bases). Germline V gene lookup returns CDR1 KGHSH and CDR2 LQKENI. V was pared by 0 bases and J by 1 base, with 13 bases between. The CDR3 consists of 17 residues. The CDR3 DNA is TGTGCCAGCTCACCACCGGCGGGGACCGCTTCCTACAATGAGCAGTTCTTC. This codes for CASSPPAGTASYNEQFF.

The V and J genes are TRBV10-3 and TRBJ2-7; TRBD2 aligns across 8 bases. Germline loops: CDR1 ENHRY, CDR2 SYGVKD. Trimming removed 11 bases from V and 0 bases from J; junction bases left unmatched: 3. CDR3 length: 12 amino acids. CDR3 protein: CAAGTSSYEQYF. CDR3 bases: TGTGCCGCAGGGACTAGCTCCTACGAGCAGTACTTC.

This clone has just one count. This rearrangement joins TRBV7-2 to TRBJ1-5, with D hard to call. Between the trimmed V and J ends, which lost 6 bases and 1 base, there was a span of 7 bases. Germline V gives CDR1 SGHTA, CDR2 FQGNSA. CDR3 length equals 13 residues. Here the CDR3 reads CASSGRSNQPQHF. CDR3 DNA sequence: TGTGCCAGCAGTGGCAGGAGCAATCAGCCCCAGCATTTT.

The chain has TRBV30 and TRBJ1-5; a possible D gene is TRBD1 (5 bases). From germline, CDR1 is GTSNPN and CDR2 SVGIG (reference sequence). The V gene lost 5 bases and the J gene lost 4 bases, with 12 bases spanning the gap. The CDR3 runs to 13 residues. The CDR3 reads CAWARDLNQPQHF. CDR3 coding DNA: TGTGCCTGGGCCCGGGACTTAAATCAGCCCCAGCATTTT.

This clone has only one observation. As DNA, the CDR3 is TGTGCCAGCAGATCGACAGGGGTGCTAGACAGGGCTGAAAAACTGTTTTTT. It codes for CASRSTGVLDRAEKLFF. V gene TRBV6-4 combines with J gene TRBJ1-4, with TRBD1 matching over 8 bases. This CDR3 contains 17 residues. J lost 7 bases, V lost 6 bases, and 16 bases had no gene match. Germline values: CDR1 MRHNA, CDR2 SNTAGT.

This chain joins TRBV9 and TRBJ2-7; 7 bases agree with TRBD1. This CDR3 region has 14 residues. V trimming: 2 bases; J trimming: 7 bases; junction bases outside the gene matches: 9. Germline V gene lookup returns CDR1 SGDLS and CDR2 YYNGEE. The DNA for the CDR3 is TGTGCCAGCAGCGTTTCCACAGGGGCTTATGAGCAGTACTTC. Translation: CASSVSTGAYEQYF.

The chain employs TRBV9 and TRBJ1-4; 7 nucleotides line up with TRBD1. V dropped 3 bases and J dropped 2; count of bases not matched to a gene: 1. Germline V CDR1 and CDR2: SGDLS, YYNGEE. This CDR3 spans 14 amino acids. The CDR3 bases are TGTGCCAGCAGCGCGGGACAGACTAATGAAAAACTGTTTTTT. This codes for CASSAGQTNEKLFF. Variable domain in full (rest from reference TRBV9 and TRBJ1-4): DSGVTQTPKHLITATGQRVTLRCSPRSGDLSVYWYQQSLDQGLQFLIQYYNGEERAKGNILERFSAQQFPDLHSELNLSSLELGDSALYFCASSAGQTNEKLFFGSGTQLSVL.

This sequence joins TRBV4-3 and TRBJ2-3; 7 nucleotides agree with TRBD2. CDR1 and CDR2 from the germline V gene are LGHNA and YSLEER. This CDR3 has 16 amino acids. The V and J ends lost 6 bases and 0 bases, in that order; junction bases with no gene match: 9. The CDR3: CASSPTGGLSTDTQYF. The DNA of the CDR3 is TGCGCCAGCAGTCCTACGGGGGGACTTAGCACAGATACGCAGTATTTT.

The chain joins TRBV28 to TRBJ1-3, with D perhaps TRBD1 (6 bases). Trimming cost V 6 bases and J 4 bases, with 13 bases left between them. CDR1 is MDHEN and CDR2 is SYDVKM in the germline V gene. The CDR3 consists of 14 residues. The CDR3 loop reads CASSPQGGGNTIYF. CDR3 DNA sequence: TGTGCCAGCAGCCCACAGGGAGGGGGAAACACCATATATTTT.

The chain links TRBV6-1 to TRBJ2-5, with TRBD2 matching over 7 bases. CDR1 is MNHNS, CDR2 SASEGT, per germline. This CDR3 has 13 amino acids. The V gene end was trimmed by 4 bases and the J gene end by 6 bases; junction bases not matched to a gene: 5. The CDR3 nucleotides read TGTGCCAGCAGTGCGAGGGGAGGGCAGACCCAGTACTTC. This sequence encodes CASSARGGQTQYF.

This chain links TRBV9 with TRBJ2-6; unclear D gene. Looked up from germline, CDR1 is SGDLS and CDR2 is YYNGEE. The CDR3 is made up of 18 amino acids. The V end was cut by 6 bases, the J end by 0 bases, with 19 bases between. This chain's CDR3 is CASTLESQAFSGANVLTF. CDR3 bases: TGTGCCAGCACCCTAGAGAGCCAGGCCTTCTCTGGGGCCAACGTCCTGACTTTC.

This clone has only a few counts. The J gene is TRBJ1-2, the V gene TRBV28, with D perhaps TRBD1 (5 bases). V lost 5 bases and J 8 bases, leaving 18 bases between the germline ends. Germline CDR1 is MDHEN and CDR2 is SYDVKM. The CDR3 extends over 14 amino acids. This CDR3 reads CASSPGTNQGGYTF. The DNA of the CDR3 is TGTGCCAGCAGTCCTGGGACCAATCAGGGCGGCTACACCTTC.

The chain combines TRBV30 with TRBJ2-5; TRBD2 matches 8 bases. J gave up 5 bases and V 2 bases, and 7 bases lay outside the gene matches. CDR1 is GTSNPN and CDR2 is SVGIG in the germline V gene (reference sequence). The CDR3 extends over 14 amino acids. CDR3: CAWSPTGLVETQYF. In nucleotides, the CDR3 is TGTGCCTGGAGTCCCACGGGACTAGTGGAGACCCAGTACTTC.